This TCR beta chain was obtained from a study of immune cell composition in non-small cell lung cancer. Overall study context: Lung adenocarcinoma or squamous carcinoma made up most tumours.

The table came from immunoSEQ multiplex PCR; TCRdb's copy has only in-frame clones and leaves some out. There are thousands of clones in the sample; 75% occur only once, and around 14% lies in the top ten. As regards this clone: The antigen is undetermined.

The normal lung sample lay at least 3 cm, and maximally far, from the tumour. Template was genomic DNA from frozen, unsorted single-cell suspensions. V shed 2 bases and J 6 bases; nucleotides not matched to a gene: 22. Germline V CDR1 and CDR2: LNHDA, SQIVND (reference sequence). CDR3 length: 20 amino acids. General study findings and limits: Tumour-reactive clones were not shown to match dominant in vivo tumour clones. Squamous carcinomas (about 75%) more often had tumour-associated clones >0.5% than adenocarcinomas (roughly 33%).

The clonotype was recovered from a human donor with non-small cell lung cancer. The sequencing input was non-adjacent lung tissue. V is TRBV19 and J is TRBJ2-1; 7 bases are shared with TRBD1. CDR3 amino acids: CASSILKSHAGTAIINEQFF. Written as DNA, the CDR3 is TGTGCCAGTAGTATATTGAAATCGCACGCCGGGACAGCGATAATCAATGAGCAGTTCTTC.